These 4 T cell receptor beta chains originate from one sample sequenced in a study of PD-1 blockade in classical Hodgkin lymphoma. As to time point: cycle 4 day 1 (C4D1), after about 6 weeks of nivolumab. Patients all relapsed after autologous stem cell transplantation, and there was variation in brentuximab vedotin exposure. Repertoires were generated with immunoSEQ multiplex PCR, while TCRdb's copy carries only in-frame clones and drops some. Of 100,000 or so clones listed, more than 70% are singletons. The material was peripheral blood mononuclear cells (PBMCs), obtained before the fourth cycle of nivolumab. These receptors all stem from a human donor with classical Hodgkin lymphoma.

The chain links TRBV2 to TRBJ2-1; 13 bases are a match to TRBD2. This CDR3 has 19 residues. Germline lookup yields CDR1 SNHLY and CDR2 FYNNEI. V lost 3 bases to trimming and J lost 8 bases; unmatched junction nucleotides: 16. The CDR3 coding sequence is TGTGCCAGCAGTGACGTTTACAGCCCAAGGACTAGCGGGAGCGATGAGCAGTTCTTC. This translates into CASSDVYSPRTSGSDEQFF.

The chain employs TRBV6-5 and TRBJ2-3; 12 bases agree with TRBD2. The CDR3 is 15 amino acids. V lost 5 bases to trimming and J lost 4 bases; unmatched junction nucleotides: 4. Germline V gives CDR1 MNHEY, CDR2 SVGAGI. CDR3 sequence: CASSRLAGVPDTQYF. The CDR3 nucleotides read TGTGCCAGCAGTAGACTAGCGGGAGTCCCAGATACGCAGTATTTT.

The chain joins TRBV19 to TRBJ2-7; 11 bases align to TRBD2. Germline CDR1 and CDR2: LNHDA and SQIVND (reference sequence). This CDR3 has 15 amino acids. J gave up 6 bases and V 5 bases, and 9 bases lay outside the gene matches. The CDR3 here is CASSGISGRASEQYF. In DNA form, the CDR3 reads TGTGCCAGTAGTGGGATTAGCGGGAGGGCGTCCGAGCAGTACTTC.

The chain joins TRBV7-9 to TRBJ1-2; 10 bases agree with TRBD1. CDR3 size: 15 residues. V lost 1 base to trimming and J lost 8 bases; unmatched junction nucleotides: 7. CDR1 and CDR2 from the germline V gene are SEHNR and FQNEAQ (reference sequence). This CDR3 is CASSLGTRQGAGYTF. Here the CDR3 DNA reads TGTGCCAGCAGCTTAGGAACCCGACAGGGGGCAGGCTACACCTTC.